The T cell receptor (beta chain) under discussion was sequenced for a study of blood T cell repertoires in COVID-19. V lost 7 bases, J lost 3 bases, and 2 bases stayed unmatched. The V gene's germline CDR1 is SQVTM and CDR2 ANQGSEA. CDR3 size: 11 residues. Profiled with immunoSEQ multiplex PCR; TCRdb holds only in-frame clones, not every one. Altogether around 100,000 clones are present, 75% to 95% being singletons, with the ten largest covering 4% to 6%. What was sequenced was peripheral blood. This TCR came from a man aged 50 to 60 with acute or convalescent COVID-19. The chain combines TRBV29-1 with TRBJ2-7, with 8 positions matching TRBD2. CDR3 amino acids: CSASGGYEQYF. CDR3 DNA sequence: TGCAGCGCAAGCGGGGGCTACGAGCAGTACTTC.